The 9 T cell receptor beta chains below all came from one sample that was sequenced in a study of CD4 T cells in relation to SARS-CoV-2 and coronaviruses. The unexposed donors gave CD4+ T cells in 2011-2018, prior to COVID-19. The cells were cultured for around ten days before CD4+ T cells were isolated. What these receptors recognize is not known. Sequenced by immunoSEQ multiplex PCR; TCRdb stores in-frame clones only, minus some. The sample includes just under 20,000 clones, roughly 78% of them seen just once. The specimen sequenced was CD4+ T cells from PBMCs, cultured in vitro. Every receptor here comes from a human donor in good health.

The rearrangement uses TRBV10-3 and TRBJ1-1; TRBD1 agrees at 10 bases. CDR3 length: 14 residues. Trimming cost V 8 bases and J 5 bases; bases outside gene matches: 8. Germline lookup yields CDR1 ENHRY and CDR2 SYGVKD. The CDR3 nucleotides read TGTGCCATCGGACAGGGGGAAGTGGGGACTGAAGCTTTCTTT. It specifies CAIGQGEVGTEAFF.

In this sample, this clone turned up once. This chain connects TRBV3-1 (or the pseudogene TRBV3-2) to TRBJ2-3, with D possibly being TRBD1 or TRBD2 (5 bases each). The CDR3 runs to 16 residues. V lost 4 bases to trimming and J lost 1 base, with 15 bases between them. Germline-derived CDR1 and CDR2 are LGHDT and YNNKEL (reference sequence). CDR3 protein: CASSPLEGSGTDTQYF. As DNA, the CDR3 is TGTGCCAGCAGCCCCCTTGAGGGGTCCGGCACAGATACGCAGTATTTT.

The J gene is TRBJ1-5, the V gene TRBV19; D is unresolved. V lost 3 bases and J lost 0, with 9 bases in between. Germline V CDR1 and CDR2: LNHDA, SQIVND (reference sequence). This CDR3 has 15 amino acids. CDR3 DNA: TGTGCCAGTAGTATTGGGTTAGATAGCAATCAGCCCCAGCATTTT. This translates into CASSIGLDSNQPQHF.

The chain is built from TRBV7-9 and TRBJ2-6, with D unresolved. The CDR3 has 16 residues. The ends were cut back, 0 bases at V and 0 bases at J, with 6 bases in the middle. The germline V gene has CDR1 SEHNR and CDR2 FQNEAQ (reference sequence). The CDR3 DNA follows: TGTGCCAGCAGCTTAGCGAAGGGCTCTGGGGCCAACGTCCTGACTTTC. It codes for CASSLAKGSGANVLTF.

A single count supports this clone. The J gene is TRBJ1-5, the V gene TRBV10-2; D is uncertain. Germline CDR1 reads WSHSY; CDR2 reads SAAADI. V dropped 3 bases and J dropped 7 bases, with 16 bases sitting between them. The CDR3 runs to 15 residues. The CDR3 loop is CASSESRTGRQPQHF. CDR3 in DNA: TGCGCCAGCAGTGAATCCAGAACGGGGAGACAGCCCCAGCATTTT.

CDR3: CASSIGGVGGYTF. CDR3 sequence (DNA): TGTGCCAGTAGTATAGGCGGGGTAGGTGGCTACACCTTC. This chain links TRBV19 with TRBJ1-2; no clear D. Germline CDR1 LNHDA, CDR2 SQIVND (reference sequence). This CDR3 has 13 residues. V was shortened by 1 base and J by 7 bases, with 10 bases between the two germline ends.

The gene calls are TRBV6-5 and TRBJ2-7; D not resolved. CDR1 and CDR2 from the germline V gene are MNHEY and SVGAGI. The CDR3 spans 12 residues. V lost 7 bases and J lost 2, with 9 bases in between. The CDR3 region has the DNA TGTGCCAGCAAAGGGCTGGCCTACGAGCAGTACTTC. Its protein is CASKGLAYEQYF.

The chain combines TRBV19 with TRBJ2-3, with D maybe TRBD1 (5 bases). Germline lookup yields CDR1 LNHDA and CDR2 SQIVND (reference sequence). V lost 6 bases and J 5 bases, leaving 12 bases between the germline ends. The CDR3 sequence is 13 residues long. This CDR3 is CASRDNLVDTQYF. In DNA form, the CDR3 reads TGTGCCAGTAGGGACAACCTCGTAGATACGCAGTATTTT.

This clone has only a few counts. This CDR3 is CASSPGTSVPGELFF. DNA of the CDR3: TGTGCCAGCAGCCCGGGGACTAGCGTCCCCGGGGAGCTGTTTTTT. The chain joins TRBV7-2 to TRBJ2-2, with 10 bases that match TRBD2. With 5 bases clipped from V and 6 bases from J, the junction kept 6 bases outside the gene matches. The CDR3 has 15 amino acids. The germline CDR1 and CDR2 sequences are SGHTA and FQGNSA.